Shown below are 7 T cell receptor beta chains from a single sample sequenced in a study of beta chain features in type 1 diabetes. Study results and limitations: Type 1 diabetes patients had moderately but significantly shorter TCRB CDR3s in all four CD4+ subsets.

The whole isolated RNA underwent reverse transcription, so sequencing captured expressed TCRB transcripts. Sequencing was performed with immunoSEQ multiplex PCR; in TCRdb, only in-frame clones are kept and a portion is missing. Here the sample spans some 350,000 clones, 13% being singletons. For these TCRs, the target antigens are not known. Source material: naive CD4+ T cells from blood. The receptors come from a woman under 30 with type 1 diabetes.

The rearrangement joins TRBV7-8 to TRBJ1-5, with 9 bases matching TRBD1. Germline V CDR1 and CDR2: SGHVS, FQNEAQ. With V trimmed by 4 bases and J by 7 bases, 11 bases remained unmatched. The length of the CDR3 is 16 residues. DNA for the CDR3: TGTGCCAGCAGCTCCGGACAGGGGCCTTCGAAGCAGCCCCAGCATTTT. It translates to CASSSGQGPSKQPQHF.

CDR3 protein: CASSSQTGSSYNEQFF. In nucleotides, the CDR3 is TGTGCCAGCAGCTCTCAGACAGGAAGCTCCTACAATGAGCAGTTCTTC. The chain uses TRBV5-4 and TRBJ2-1, with D possibly matching TRBD1 (6 bases). Trimming took off 3 bases at V and 0 bases at J, with 13 bases between the two ends. The V gene's germline CDR1 is SGHNT and CDR2 YYREEE (reference sequence). The CDR3 is 16 residues long.

This chain joins TRBV9 and TRBJ1-2; D is unresolved. V gave up 0 bases and J gave up 6 bases, with 12 bases separating them. CDR1 and CDR2 from the germline V gene are SGDLS and YYNGEE. This CDR3 spans 14 amino acids. CDR3 sequence reads: CASSVGHSPDGYTF. The CDR3 DNA reads as TGTGCCAGCAGCGTAGGACATAGTCCCGATGGCTACACCTTC.

This clone occurred a few times. The chain uses TRBV2 and TRBJ2-2; tentatively, D is TRBD2 (5 bases). The germline V gene encodes CDR1 SNHLY and CDR2 FYNNEI. The length of the CDR3 is 13 residues. Trimming removed 6 bases from V and 10 bases from J, with 15 bases in between. The CDR3 region is CASRAGGQEELFF. CDR3 bases: TGTGCCAGCAGGGCCGGAGGCCAAGAGGAGCTGTTTTTT.

This chain uses TRBV9 with TRBJ2-1, with TRBD1 as a possible D gene (5 bases). This CDR3 comprises 16 residues. Trimming removed 3 bases at V and 0 bases at J, with 13 bases between. Germline assignment: CDR1 SGDLS and CDR2 YYNGEE. The CDR3 protein is CASSGGTPSSYNEQFF. The CDR3 nucleotides are TGTGCCAGCAGCGGGGGCACTCCGAGCTCCTACAATGAGCAGTTCTTC.

This clone came up a few times. V is TRBV5-1 and J is TRBJ2-5, with D maybe TRBD1 (5 bases). The length of the CDR3 is 15 residues. Germline CDR1 and CDR2: SGHRS and YFSETQ. The ends were cut back, 2 bases at V and 2 bases at J, with 13 bases in the middle. CDR3 in DNA: TGCGCCAGCAGCTTCCCTCAGGGCCATCAAGAGACCCAGTACTTC. Its translation is CASSFPQGHQETQYF.

The chain combines TRBV19 with TRBJ1-5; no clear D gene. The CDR3 length is 15 residues. Germline V CDR1 and CDR2: LNHDA, SQIVND (reference sequence). Trimming took off 0 bases at V and 8 bases at J, with 14 bases between the two ends. DNA of the CDR3: TGTGCCAGTAGTATAGATCGGAGAGGGAGGGAGCCCCAGCATTTT. This encodes CASSIDRRGREPQHF.